The entry below describes one TCR beta chain. Its antigen is undetermined. Unmatched junction bases numbered 10, after V lost 3 bases and J lost 1 base. There are 17 residues in the CDR3. The germline gives CDR1 SGHVS, CDR2 FNYEAQ. The primer mix had 60 Vbeta and 13 Jbeta primers. Profiled with immunoSEQ multiplex PCR; TCRdb holds only in-frame clones, not every one. The sample lists about 120,000 clones; roughly 76% were seen once. The sample is drawn from a study of cytomegalovirus exposure and HLA in healthy donors. Study information: Early released data comprised tens of millions of unique TCRs from HLA-typed donors. Study outcomes and limitations: The HLA-A and HLA-B alleles of most subjects were reportedly predicted accurately from TCR beta sequences. Relative to the approximately 670-donor mean, N-insertions were reportedly fewer in an Asian-associated ancestry cluster in a later analysis. When a later analysis compared HLA-associated TCR beta chains with equally common others, the HLA-associated chains turned out to be more clonally expanded and to have lower generation probabilities.

The V gene is TRBV7-6, the J gene TRBJ2-7; 9 bases map to TRBD1. Material for sequencing was PBMCs. This clonotype was sampled from a man aged 25-45 years in good health and CMV-seronegative. This chain's CDR3 is CASSFNRGLPDSYEQYF. The DNA of the CDR3 is TGTGCCAGCAGCTTTAACAGGGGGCTTCCAGATTCCTACGAGCAGTACTTC.